A single sample is the source of the 6 T cell receptor beta chains below, sequenced in a study of early T cells in non-severe SARS-CoV-2 infection. Each CDR3 protein gets one entry after TCRdb re-called the 5' RACE reads with MiXCR. The repertoire holds roughly 55,000 distinct CDR3 sequences, with about 16% as singletons. The material sequenced was whole blood, taken at baseline. The receptors stem from an adult who was a healthcare worker with PCR-confirmed SARS-CoV-2 infection or an uninfected control (not recorded which).

This clonotype was detected a few times. The chain uses TRBV18 and TRBJ2-2, with D unresolved. Between the trimmed V and J ends, which lost 2 bases and 6 bases, there was a span of 7 bases. CDR1 is KGHSH and CDR2 is LQKENI in the germline V gene. The CDR3 has 13 residues. The CDR3 DNA follows: TGTGCCAGCTCACCATACGATGCCGGGGAGCTGTTTTTT. Translated, it gives CASSPYDAGELFF.

The chain has TRBV12-3 or TRBV12-4 and TRBJ2-7; D tentatively fits TRBD1 or TRBD2 (5 bases each). Trimming removed 3 bases at V and 3 bases at J, with 12 bases between. CDR3 size: 14 residues. CDR3 region: CASSFPGPLYEQYF. The CDR3 DNA reads as TGTGCCAGCAGTTTCCCGGGACCTCTCTACGAGCAGTACTTC.

This clonotype has a count of ten or more. The chain combines TRBV18 with TRBJ2-1; 11 bases line up with TRBD1. CDR1 KGHSH and CDR2 LQKENI come from the germline V gene. The CDR3 runs to 14 residues. With 2 bases clipped from V and 6 bases from J, the junction kept 0 bases outside the gene matches. CDR3 in amino acids: CASSPGTGGNEQFF. The CDR3 bases are TGTGCCAGCTCACCAGGGACAGGGGGCAATGAGCAGTTCTTC.

This clonotype was counted only a few times. The rearrangement links TRBV6-1 to TRBJ2-7; TRBD2 aligns across 8 bases. The ends lost 6 bases at V and 0 bases at J; junction bases unmatched: 4. The germline V gene encodes CDR1 MNHNS and CDR2 SASEGT. This CDR3 comprises 14 residues. The CDR3, as DNA: TGTGCCAGCAGCGGGCGGGGGGCCTCCTACGAGCAGTACTTC. Translation: CASSGRGASYEQYF.

The J gene is TRBJ2-2, the V gene TRBV18; tentatively, D is TRBD1 (6 bases). Germline CDR1 and CDR2: KGHSH and LQKENI. The germline V and J ends were trimmed by 5 bases and 4 bases, with 11 bases remaining between them. The CDR3 is 14 residues long. The CDR3 loop reads CASSSTGSTGELFF. The DNA for the CDR3 is TGTGCCAGCTCATCTACAGGGAGCACCGGGGAGCTGTTTTTT.

This clonotype showed up many times. The rearrangement links TRBV11-1 to TRBJ2-7; tentatively, D is TRBD1 (6 bases). V lost 4 bases and J lost 0, with 10 bases in between. CDR3 length: 14 residues. Germline V gene sequence: CDR1 SGHAT, CDR2 FQDESV (reference sequence). The CDR3 DNA is TGTGCCAGCAGCTCGGACAGAAACTCCTACGAGCAGTACTTC. This encodes CASSSDRNSYEQYF.